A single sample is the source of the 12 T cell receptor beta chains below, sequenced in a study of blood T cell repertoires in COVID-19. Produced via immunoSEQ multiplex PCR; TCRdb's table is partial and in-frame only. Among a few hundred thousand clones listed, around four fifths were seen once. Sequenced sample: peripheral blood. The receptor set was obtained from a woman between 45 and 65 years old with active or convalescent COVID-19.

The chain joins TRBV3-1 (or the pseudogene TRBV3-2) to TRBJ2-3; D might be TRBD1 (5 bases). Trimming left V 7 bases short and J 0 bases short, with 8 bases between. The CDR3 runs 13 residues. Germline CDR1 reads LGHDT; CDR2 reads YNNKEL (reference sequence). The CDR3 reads CASTAGSTDTQYF. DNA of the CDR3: TGTGCCAGCACGGCAGGGAGCACAGATACGCAGTATTTT.

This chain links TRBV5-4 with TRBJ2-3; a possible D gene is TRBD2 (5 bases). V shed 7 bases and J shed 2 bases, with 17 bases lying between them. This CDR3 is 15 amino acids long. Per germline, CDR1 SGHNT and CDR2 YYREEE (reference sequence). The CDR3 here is CASPGPASPTDTQYF. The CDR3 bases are TGTGCCAGCCCCGGGCCGGCTAGCCCCACAGATACGCAGTATTTT.

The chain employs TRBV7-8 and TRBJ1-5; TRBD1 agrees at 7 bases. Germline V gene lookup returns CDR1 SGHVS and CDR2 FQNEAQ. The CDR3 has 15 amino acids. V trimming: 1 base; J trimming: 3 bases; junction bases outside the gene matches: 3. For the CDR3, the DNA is TGTGCCAGCAGCTTAGGGGACAGCTCCAATCAGCCCCAGCATTTT. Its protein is CASSLGDSSNQPQHF.

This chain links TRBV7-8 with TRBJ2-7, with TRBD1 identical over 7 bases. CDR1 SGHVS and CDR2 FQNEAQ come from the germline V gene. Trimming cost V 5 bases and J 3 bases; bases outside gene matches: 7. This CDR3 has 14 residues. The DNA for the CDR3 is TGTGCCAGCAGCATGGGACAGACTAACTACGAGCAGTACTTC. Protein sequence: CASSMGQTNYEQYF.

The CDR3 sequence: CASSQERGTVRKEQFF. CDR3 DNA sequence: TGTGCCAGCAGCCAAGAAAGGGGGACAGTCCGTAAGGAGCAGTTCTTC. The chain combines TRBV14 with TRBJ2-1; 7 positions match TRBD1. V dropped 0 bases and J dropped 10; count of bases not matched to a gene: 12. Germline loops: CDR1 SGHDN, CDR2 FVKESK. The CDR3 has 16 residues. The full variable domain, in which reference TRBV14 and TRBJ2-1 provide the parts outside the CDR3, is EAGVTQFPSHSVIEKGQTVTLRCDPISGHDNLYWYRRVMGKEIKFLLHFVKESKQDESGMPNNRFLAERTGGTYSTLKVQPAELEDSGVYFCASSQERGTVRKEQFFGPGTRLTVL.

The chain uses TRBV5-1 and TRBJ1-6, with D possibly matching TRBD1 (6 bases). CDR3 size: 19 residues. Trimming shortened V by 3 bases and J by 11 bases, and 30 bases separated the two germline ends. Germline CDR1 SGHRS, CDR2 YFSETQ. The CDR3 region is CASSWGGLPTGKTGTPLHF. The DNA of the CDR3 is TGCGCCAGCAGCTGGGGGGGCCTGCCGACAGGAAAAACCGGGACACCCCTCCACTTT.

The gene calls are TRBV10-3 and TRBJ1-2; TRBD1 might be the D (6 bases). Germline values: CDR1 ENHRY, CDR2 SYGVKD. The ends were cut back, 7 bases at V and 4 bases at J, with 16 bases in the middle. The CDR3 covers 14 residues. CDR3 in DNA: TGTGCCATCACCCAGGACAGTTCTTTCTATGGCTACACCTTC. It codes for CAITQDSSFYGYTF.

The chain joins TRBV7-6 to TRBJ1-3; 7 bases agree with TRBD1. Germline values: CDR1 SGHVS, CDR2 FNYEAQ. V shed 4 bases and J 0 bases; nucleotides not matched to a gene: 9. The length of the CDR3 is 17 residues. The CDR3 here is CASSSEGTASSGNTIYF. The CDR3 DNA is TGTGCCAGCAGCTCCGAAGGGACAGCAAGCTCTGGAAACACCATATATTTT.

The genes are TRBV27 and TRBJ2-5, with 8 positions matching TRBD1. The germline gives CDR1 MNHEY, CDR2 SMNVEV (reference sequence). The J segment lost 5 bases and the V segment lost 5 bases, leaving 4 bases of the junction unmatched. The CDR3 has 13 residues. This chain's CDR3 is CASSRTGTETQYF. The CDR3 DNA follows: TGTGCCAGCAGTCGGACAGGGACTGAGACCCAGTACTTC.

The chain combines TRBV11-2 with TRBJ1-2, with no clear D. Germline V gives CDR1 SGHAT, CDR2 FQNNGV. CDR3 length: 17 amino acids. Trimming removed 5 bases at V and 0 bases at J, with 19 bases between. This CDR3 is CASSEKPRQEANYGYTF. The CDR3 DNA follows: TGTGCCAGCAGCGAAAAGCCCCGCCAGGAAGCTAACTATGGCTACACCTTC. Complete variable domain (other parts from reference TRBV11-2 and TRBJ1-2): EAGVAQSPRYKIIEKRQSVAFWCNPISGHATLYWYQQILGQGPKLLIQFQNNGVVDDSQLPKDRFSAERLKGVDSTLKIQPAKLEDSAVYLCASSEKPRQEANYGYTFGSGTRLTVV.

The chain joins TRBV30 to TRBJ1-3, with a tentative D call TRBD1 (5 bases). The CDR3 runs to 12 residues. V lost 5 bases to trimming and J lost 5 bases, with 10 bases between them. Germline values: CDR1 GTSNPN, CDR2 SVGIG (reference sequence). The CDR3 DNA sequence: TGTGCCTGGGAGGGGTCCCGAAACACCATATATTTT. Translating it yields CAWEGSRNTIYF.

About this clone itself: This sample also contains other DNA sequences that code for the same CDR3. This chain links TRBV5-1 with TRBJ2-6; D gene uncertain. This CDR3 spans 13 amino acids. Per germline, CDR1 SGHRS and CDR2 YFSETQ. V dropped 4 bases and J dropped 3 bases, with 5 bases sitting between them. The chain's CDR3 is CASSPGGANVLTF. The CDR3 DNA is TGCGCCAGCAGCCCGGGTGGGGCCAACGTCCTGACTTTC. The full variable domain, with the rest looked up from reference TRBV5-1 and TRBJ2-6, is KAGVTQTPRYLIKTRGQQVTLSCSPISGHRSVSWYQQTPGQGLQFLFEYFSETQRNKGNFPGRFSGRQFSNSRSEMNVSTLELGDSALYLCASSPGGANVLTFGAGSRLTVL.